This TCR beta chain was identified during a study of CXCR3-negative and CXCR3-positive naive CD8 T cells. Per germline, CDR1 DFQATT and CDR2 SNEGSKA (reference sequence). CDR3 length: 11 amino acids. Preparation of TRB cDNA libraries relied on 5' RACE carrying UMI labels. TCRdb processed the 5' RACE reads again and assigns one entry to each CDR3 protein, with no DNA. Recorded for this sample: some 130,000 distinct CDR3 sequences. CD45RO-CCR7+CD27+CD95- characterized naive CD8+ T cells. This chain links TRBV20-1 with TRBJ2-7; TCRdb proposes TRBD1, but this gene call is untestable without DNA. The clonotype was recovered from a human donor in good health. Some clones in this sample may be carry-over from other donors' samples. Material for sequencing was naive CXCR3- CD8+ T cells from blood. Subset described: CD45RO-CCR7+CD27+CD95- naive CD8+ T cells lacking CXCR3 (TNR3-). The CDR3 region is CSATQGYEQYF.